These 15 T cell receptor beta chains share one sample of origin, sequenced in a study of cytotoxic CD8 clonotypes in ibrutinib-treated CLL. Only in-frame clones appear in the TCRdb table, and some are missing; sequencing was by immunoSEQ multiplex PCR. The data contain around 140,000 clones, approximately 83% of them seen just once; the ten biggest clones take up roughly 2%. The input for sequencing was PBMCs, taken after 24 months of ibrutinib treatment. All receptors derive from a human donor with chronic lymphocytic leukemia.

The rearrangement joins TRBV7-3 to TRBJ2-3, with D possibly being TRBD1 (5 bases). This CDR3 has 13 amino acids. V was pared by 5 bases and J by 7 bases, with 13 bases between. Germline V gene lookup returns CDR1 SGHTA and CDR2 FQGTGA. CDR3 nucleotides: TGTGCCAGCAGCGGCCCGGACAAACATACGCAGTATTTT. Translating it yields CASSGPDKHTQYF.

The chain joins TRBV7-9 to TRBJ2-7; D is unclear. The germline CDR1 and CDR2 sequences are SEHNR and FQNEAQ (reference sequence). V shed 5 bases and J shed 9 bases, with 14 bases lying between them. The CDR3 has 12 residues. This CDR3 reads CASSPTATGQYF. The DNA of the CDR3 is TGTGCCAGCAGCCCAACCGCTACGGGGCAGTACTTC.

The gene calls are TRBV10-3 and TRBJ2-7, with D perhaps matching TRBD2 (7 bases). V dropped 4 bases and J dropped 5 bases, with 12 bases sitting between them. The germline gives CDR1 ENHRY, CDR2 SYGVKD. The CDR3 is 13 residues long. This CDR3 is CAISASGGHEQYF. The CDR3 DNA reads TGTGCCATCAGTGCCTCGGGGGGCCACGAGCAGTACTTC.

The chain employs TRBV9 and TRBJ2-7; 7 bases fit TRBD1. The CDR3 has 15 residues. Looked up from germline, CDR1 is SGDLS and CDR2 is YYNGEE. Trimming cost V 0 bases and J 2 bases; bases outside gene matches: 5. CDR3 nucleotides: TGTGCCAGCAGCGTAGCTCATCAGGGGGCCTACGAGCAGTACTTC. Residues: CASSVAHQGAYEQYF.

The J gene is TRBJ2-5, the V gene TRBV6-1; no clear D gene. The J call is in doubt because the DNA end fits TRBJ2-7 better. Per the germline V gene, CDR1 is MNHNS and CDR2 is SASEGT. CDR3 length: 13 residues. Written as DNA, the CDR3 is TGTGCCAGCAGTGAAGGCAGGTCCTACGAGCAGTACTTC. This translates into CASSEGRSYEQYF.

J is TRBJ2-7 and V is TRBV11-2; D is ambiguous. Trimming removed 5 bases from V and 0 bases from J, with 8 bases in between. Germline V CDR1 and CDR2: SGHAT, FQNNGV. The CDR3 totals 13 residues. CDR3 amino acids: CASSRAVSYEQYF. The DNA for the CDR3 is TGTGCCAGCAGCCGGGCAGTCTCCTACGAGCAGTACTTC. The full variable domain, completed using reference TRBV11-2 and TRBJ2-7, is EAGVAQSPRYKIIEKRQSVAFWCNPISGHATLYWYQQILGQGPKLLIQFQNNGVVDDSQLPKDRFSAERLKGVDSTLKIQPAKLEDSAVYLCASSRAVSYEQYFGPGTRLTVT.

V usage is TRBV11-2 and J usage is TRBJ1-4; 9 bases align to TRBD1. This CDR3 contains 17 residues. CDR1 is SGHAT, CDR2 FQNNGV, per germline. V lost 6 bases and J lost 10; bases outside the gene matches: 18. The DNA of the CDR3 is TGTGCCAGCAGTTCCCCATCAGCGGCCGGGACAGGGCGAAAACTGTTTTTT. It codes for CASSSPSAAGTGRKLFF.

The rearrangement joins TRBV5-1 to TRBJ1-4; 9 nucleotides align to TRBD1. CDR3 size: 15 residues. In germline, CDR1 is SGHRS, CDR2 YFSETQ. After removal of 6 bases from V and 5 bases from J, the junction contained 8 bases not matched to a gene. CDR3 nucleotide sequence: TGCGCCAGCATCAGAAGCGGGACAGGGAATGAAAAACTGTTTTTT. Protein product: CASIRSGTGNEKLFF.

The rearrangement uses TRBV7-2 and TRBJ2-2; the D call may be TRBD1 or TRBD2 (5 bases each). The V and J ends lost 8 bases and 0 bases respectively, with 13 bases between them. The CDR3 covers 15 residues. Germline CDR1 is SGHTA and CDR2 is FQGNSA. Written as DNA, the CDR3 is TGTGCCAGCCCGGGAATGGGGCCGAACACCGGGGAGCTGTTTTTT. It codes for CASPGMGPNTGELFF.

The chain joins TRBV5-1 to TRBJ2-7; maybe TRBD1 (7 bases). V was shortened by 0 bases and J by 0 bases, with 10 bases between the two germline ends. Germline assignment: CDR1 SGHRS and CDR2 YFSETQ. The CDR3 contains 15 residues. CDR3 DNA: TGCGCCAGCAGCTTGGGACAGGGACTCTCCTACGAGCAGTACTTC. This codes for CASSLGQGLSYEQYF.

The chain joins TRBV28 to TRBJ2-1, with 12 bases matching TRBD2. The germline gives CDR1 MDHEN, CDR2 SYDVKM. The V gene end was trimmed by 7 bases and the J gene end by 3 bases; junction bases not matched to a gene: 10. The CDR3 extends over 17 amino acids. The CDR3 is CASTTTSGGGFYNEQFF. CDR3 in DNA: TGTGCCAGCACCACGACTAGCGGGGGAGGGTTCTACAATGAGCAGTTCTTC.

V gene TRBV10-3 combines with J gene TRBJ2-3; D is perhaps TRBD2 (5 bases). V lost 6 bases, J lost 2 bases, and 12 bases lay in between. The germline V gene encodes CDR1 ENHRY and CDR2 SYGVKD. The CDR3 has 14 amino acids. The CDR3 bases are TGTGCCATCAGACTAGATTCAAACACAGATACGCAGTATTTT. It codes for CAIRLDSNTDTQYF.

In the case of this clone: The same CDR3 also results from other DNA sequences found in this sample. The V and J genes are TRBV5-1 and TRBJ2-3; tentatively, D is TRBD1 (5 bases). Germline-derived CDR1 and CDR2 are SGHRS and YFSETQ. The V end was cut by 2 bases, the J end by 1 base, with 5 bases between. CDR3 length equals 13 residues. DNA of the CDR3: TGCGCCAGCAGCTTACAGGGCACAGATACGCAGTATTTT. Translated: CASSLQGTDTQYF.

The rearrangement joins TRBV7-2 to TRBJ2-7; TRBD1 agrees at 7 bases. The CDR3 is 15 amino acids. Germline V CDR1 and CDR2: SGHTA, FQGNSA. After removal of 5 bases from V and 0 bases from J, the junction contained 7 bases not matched to a gene. The DNA for the CDR3 is TGTGCCAGCAGCCCCGGACAGGCTAACTCCTACGAGCAGTACTTC. Translating gives CASSPGQANSYEQYF.

CDR3 amino acids: CASSLTPTGDTEAFF. Here the CDR3 DNA reads TGCGCCAGCAGCTTAACACCTACGGGGGACACTGAAGCTTTCTTT. V is TRBV5-1 and J is TRBJ1-1, with D possibly matching TRBD1 (5 bases). The CDR3 is made up of 15 amino acids. Between the trimmed V and J ends, which lost 2 bases and 3 bases, there was a span of 14 bases. Germline assignment: CDR1 SGHRS and CDR2 YFSETQ.